The next 23 T cell receptor beta chains were all read from a single sample in a study of regulatory T cells in long-lasting Graves disease. Documented time point: newly diagnosed GD, antithyroid drugs for less than 3 months. The TCR library was prepared using RNA isolated from PBMCs. Through Arm-PCR of CDR3 regions and iRepertoire HTBI primers, TCR beta libraries were built. One entry per CDR3 protein results from TCRdb running MiXCR on the multiplex PCR reads. The repertoire holds approximately 230,000 distinct CDR3 sequences, with around 16% as singletons. The specimen comprised peripheral blood mononuclear cells (PBMCs), sampled at new diagnosis, from a patient treated with antithyroid drugs. The receptors originated from a female donor with Graves disease.

At least ten counts were recorded for this clonotype. As DNA, the CDR3 is TGTGCTAGTGGTACGACGGTAAGCAATCAGCCCCAGCATTTT. The encoded protein is CASGTTVSNQPQHF. The chain joins TRBV12-5 to TRBJ1-5, with D uncertain. The CDR3 sequence is 14 residues long. V was pared by 5 bases and J by 1 base, with 9 bases between. The germline V gene has CDR1 LGHNT and CDR2 FRNRAP.

Regarding this clonotype: As the CDR3 is not closed by the conserved phenylalanine or tryptophan, this likely results from a read error. The rearrangement uses TRBV9 and TRBJ2-7; 16 nucleotides line up with TRBD2. There are 17 residues in the CDR3. The junction had 3 bases not matched to a gene; V was cut back by 0 bases and J by 3 bases. Germline assignment: CDR1 SGDLS and CDR2 YYNGEE. CDR3 DNA sequence: TGTGCCAGCAGCGTAGAGGGGACTAGCGGGAGGGACTACGAGCAGTACCTC. Residues: CASSVEGTSGRDYEQYL.

This clonotype has at least ten counts. The chain uses TRBV7-2 and TRBJ1-1; D uncertain. V was trimmed by 3 bases and J by 0 bases, leaving 8 bases between them. This CDR3 is built from 14 residues. Germline CDR1 is SGHTA and CDR2 is FQGNSA. The CDR3 DNA sequence: TGTGCCAGCAGCTTCTCACCGATGAACACTGAAGCTTTCTTT. This sequence encodes CASSFSPMNTEAFF.

This clonotype was detected many times. The chain uses TRBV6-1 and TRBJ2-1; maybe TRBD2 (5 bases). The CDR3 contains 15 residues. From germline, CDR1 is MNHNS and CDR2 SASEGT. Trimming stripped 7 bases from V and 3 bases from J, with 16 bases between. This CDR3 reads CASNKQAVFYNEQFF. CDR3 coding DNA: TGTGCCAGCAATAAACAAGCGGTATTCTACAATGAGCAGTTCTTC.

This clonotype was seen repeatedly, ten times or more. This chain uses TRBV30 with TRBJ1-2; 9 bases fit TRBD1. This CDR3 is 15 amino acids long. After removal of 1 base from V and 8 bases from J, the junction contained 11 bases not matched to a gene. Germline-derived CDR1 and CDR2 are GTSNPN and SVGIG (reference sequence). The CDR3 nucleotides read TGTGCCTGGAGTGCGACCGGACAGGGGCGCGACGGCTACACCTTC. As protein: CAWSATGQGRDGYTF. The full variable domain, with the rest looked up from reference TRBV30 and TRBJ1-2, is SQTIHQWPATLVQPVGSPLSLECTVEGTSNPNLYWYRQAAGRGLQLLFYSVGIGQISSEVPQNLSASRPQDRQFILSSKKLLLSDSGFYLCAWSATGQGRDGYTFGSGTRLTVV.

At least ten counts were recorded for this clonotype. The J gene is TRBJ2-5, the V gene TRBV6-1; D is unclear. The CDR3 is 12 residues long. Germline V gene data show CDR1 as MNHNS and CDR2 as SASEGT. Trimming removed 9 bases at V and 4 bases at J, with 12 bases between. In nucleotides, the CDR3 is TGTGCCAGTTCCCAAGCATCAGAGACCCAGTACTTC. It yields the protein CASSQASETQYF.

This clonotype has at least ten counts. The junction departs from the called germline gene at one end, perhaps through a read error. V and J are TRBV5-5 and TRBJ2-7, with 8 bases identical to TRBD1. In germline, CDR1 is SGHKS, CDR2 YYEKEE (reference sequence). CDR3 length: 13 amino acids. The CDR3 loop reads CASSTGTGEGSGF. CDR3 nucleotides: TGTGCCAGCAGCACAGGGACAGGCGAGGGGTCGGGCTTC.

This clonotype was seen many times. The chain employs TRBV7-3 and TRBJ2-5; D is possibly TRBD1 or TRBD2 (5 bases each). This CDR3 spans 15 amino acids. Germline-derived CDR1 and CDR2 are SGHTA and FQGTGA. The germline V and J ends were trimmed by 5 bases and 1 base, with 14 bases remaining between them. CDR3 in DNA: TGTGCCAGCAGCCAGGGACCGGCGATCCAAGAGACCCAGTACTTC. Its protein product is CASSQGPAIQETQYF.

In regard to this clonotype: A much larger clone differs from this one at a single base, so this may be a read error. The V call is TRBV6-2 or TRBV6-3, the J call TRBJ1-1, with D tentatively TRBD1 (6 bases). The CDR3 consists of 15 residues. Germline lookup yields CDR1 MNHEY and CDR2 SVGEGT. The CDR3 DNA follows: TGTGTCAGCAGTTACTCAGGGGAGGTGAACACTGAAGCTTTCTTT. Amino acid sequence: CVSSYSGEVNTEAFF.

In this sample, this clonotype turned up many times. The gene calls are TRBV3-1 and TRBJ1-1; 8 positions agree with TRBD1. The CDR3 loop spans 13 amino acids. The trim removed 7 bases at V and 5 bases at J, leaving 6 bases unmatched. CDR1 LGHDT and CDR2 YNNKEL come from the germline V gene (reference sequence). The CDR3 DNA is TGTGCCAGCAACCGACAGGGGAATACTGAAGCTTTCTTT. This gives the protein CASNRQGNTEAFF.

This clonotype appeared many times. V and J are TRBV20-1 and TRBJ2-1; TRBD2 agrees at 8 bases. Per germline, CDR1 DFQATT and CDR2 SNEGSKA (reference sequence). The CDR3 runs to 16 residues. With 2 bases clipped from V and 4 bases from J, the junction kept 10 bases outside the gene matches. This CDR3 is CSARPWDSGNYNEQFF. In DNA, the CDR3 is TGCAGTGCTAGACCCTGGGATAGCGGGAATTACAATGAGCAGTTCTTC.

In this sample, this clonotype turned up many times. The chain joins TRBV24-1 to TRBJ2-1, with 8 bases lining up with TRBD1. Trimming at V came to 3 bases and at J to 2 bases, leaving 5 bases not matched to a gene. This CDR3 region has 16 residues. Germline CDR1 KGHDR, CDR2 SFDVKD. The CDR3 DNA reads TGTGCCACCAGTGATCCCCGGACAGGGACCTACAATGAGCAGTTCTTC. Protein sequence: CATSDPRTGTYNEQFF.

Many counts were recorded for this clonotype. This chain uses TRBV20-1 with TRBJ2-7; 9 nucleotides line up with TRBD1. The ends lost 0 bases at V and 6 bases at J; junction bases unmatched: 9. CDR1 and CDR2 (germline): DFQATT, SNEGSKA (reference sequence). This CDR3 comprises 15 residues. The CDR3: CSARDLPGQGGEQYF. The CDR3 nucleotides are TGCAGTGCTAGAGATCTCCCGGGACAGGGTGGCGAGCAGTACTTC.

The table lists this clonotype with many counts. This chain connects TRBV20-1 to TRBJ2-7; a possible D gene is TRBD1 (5 bases). Deletions cut 5 bases from V and 6 bases from J, with 17 bases between. CDR1 and CDR2 from the germline V gene are DFQATT and SNEGSKA (reference sequence). CDR3 length equals 13 residues. The DNA for the CDR3 is TGCAGTGCTCATTCGACAGCAAGTGGCGAGCAGTACTTC. This encodes CSAHSTASGEQYF.

This clonotype was found many times. This chain links TRBV5-6 with TRBJ1-1; D is ambiguous. Germline lookup yields CDR1 SGHDT and CDR2 YYEEEE. The CDR3 spans 15 residues. Trimming stripped 0 bases from V and 5 bases from J, with 14 bases between. Written as DNA, the CDR3 is TGTGCCAGCAGCTTGGCCTGGTTGACGGGAACTGAAGCTTTCTTT. Protein product: CASSLAWLTGTEAFF.

In this sample, this clonotype turned up many times. The chain carries TRBV6-4 and TRBJ2-7, with D possibly being TRBD2 (5 bases). This CDR3 has 18 residues. Germline V gives CDR1 MRHNA, CDR2 SNTAGT. Trimming removed 1 base at V and 6 bases at J, with 25 bases between. The DNA for the CDR3 is TGTGCCAGCAGTGACTTCAGGACCCGAGGGTGGTTACTTGGCGAGCAGTACTTC. This sequence encodes CASSDFRTRGWLLGEQYF.

Many counts were recorded for this clonotype. The chain recombines TRBV20-1 with TRBJ1-4, with D unresolved. Germline values: CDR1 DFQATT, CDR2 SNEGSKA (reference sequence). The V end lost 6 bases, the J end lost 8 bases, and 22 bases lay between the germline ends. This CDR3 region has 15 residues. The CDR3 protein is CSATHSGGGWEKLFF. For the CDR3, the DNA is TGCAGTGCAACCCATTCAGGCGGAGGATGGGAAAAACTGTTTTTT.

This clonotype appeared many times. The chain recombines TRBV24-1 with TRBJ1-2, with a weak D call TRBD1 (5 bases). CDR3 length: 15 residues. V was cut by 3 bases and J by 5 bases, with 15 bases left in between. Germline V CDR1 and CDR2: KGHDR, SFDVKD. The chain's CDR3 is CATSDPGTVPYGYTF. The CDR3 nucleotides read TGTGCCACCAGTGATCCCGGGACTGTGCCTTATGGCTACACCTTC.

This clonotype has just a few counts. V and J are TRBV5-4 and TRBJ1-1; maybe TRBD1 (5 bases). Germline loops: CDR1 SGHNT, CDR2 YYREEE (reference sequence). This CDR3 comprises 15 residues. V was clipped by 0 bases and J by 1 base, with 10 bases between them. The CDR3: CASSLALGGNTEAFF. DNA for the CDR3: TGTGCCAGCAGCTTGGCTCTGGGGGGGAACACTGAAGCTTTCTTT.

At least ten counts were recorded for this clonotype. V is TRBV12-3 or TRBV12-4 and J is TRBJ2-3; the match to TRBD2 covers 11 bases. This CDR3 has 17 residues. Germline trimming cut 5 bases from V and 3 bases from J; bases unmatched to any gene: 10. The CDR3 loop reads CASSPTWASGRTDTQYF. The CDR3 nucleotides read TGTGCCAGCAGTCCGACCTGGGCTAGCGGGAGGACAGATACGCAGTATTTT.

This clonotype was counted at least ten times. The V call is TRBV11-2, the J call TRBJ2-2; 8 bases are shared with TRBD2. The CDR3 spans 16 residues. The V segment lost 1 base and the J segment 5 bases; nucleotides outside the gene matches: 6. CDR1 and CDR2 (germline): SGHAT, FQNNGV. CDR3 DNA sequence: TGTGCCAGCAGCTTAGGCGGACTAGCTAGTACCGGGGAGCTGTTTTTT. Protein product: CASSLGGLASTGELFF.

This clonotype occurred many times. The chain joins TRBV6-5 to TRBJ1-1; perhaps TRBD1 as D (6 bases). V lost 4 bases and J lost 6, with 15 bases in between. The CDR3 has 14 amino acids. From germline, CDR1 is MNHEY and CDR2 SVGAGI. The CDR3 DNA reads as TGTGCCAGCAGTTGGGGGGCAGGGGTTCCTGAAGCTTTCTTT. Translating it yields CASSWGAGVPEAFF.

Concerning this clonotype itself: A far larger clone differs by one base, so this is likely a read error. The V gene is TRBV11-1, the J gene TRBJ2-1, with D unclear. V was cut by 3 bases and J by 8 bases, with 8 bases left in between. The CDR3 length is 12 residues. Germline values: CDR1 SGHAT, CDR2 FQDESV (reference sequence). As DNA, the CDR3 is TGTGCCAGCAGCTTCGGAGACGATGAGCAGTTCTTC. It codes for CASSFGDDEQFF.